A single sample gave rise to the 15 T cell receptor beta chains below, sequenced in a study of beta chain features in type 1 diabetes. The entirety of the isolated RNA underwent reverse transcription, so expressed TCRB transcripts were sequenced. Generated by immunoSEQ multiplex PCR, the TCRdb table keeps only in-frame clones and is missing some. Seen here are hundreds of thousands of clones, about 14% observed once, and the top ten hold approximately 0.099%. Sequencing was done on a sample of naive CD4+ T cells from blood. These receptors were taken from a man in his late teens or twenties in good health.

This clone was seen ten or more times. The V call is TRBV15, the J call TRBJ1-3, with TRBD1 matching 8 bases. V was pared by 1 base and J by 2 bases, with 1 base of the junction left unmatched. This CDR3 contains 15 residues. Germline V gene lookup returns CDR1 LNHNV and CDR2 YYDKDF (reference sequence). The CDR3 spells CATSRGRGPGNTIYF. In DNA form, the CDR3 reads TGTGCCACCAGCAGAGGCAGGGGGCCTGGAAACACCATATATTTT. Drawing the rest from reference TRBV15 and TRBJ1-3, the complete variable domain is DAMVIQNPRYQVTQFGKPVTLSCSQTLNHNVMYWYQQKSSQAPKLLFHYYDKDFNNEADTPDNFQSRRPNTSFCFLDIRSPGLGDTAMYLCATSRGRGPGNTIYFGEGSWLTVV.

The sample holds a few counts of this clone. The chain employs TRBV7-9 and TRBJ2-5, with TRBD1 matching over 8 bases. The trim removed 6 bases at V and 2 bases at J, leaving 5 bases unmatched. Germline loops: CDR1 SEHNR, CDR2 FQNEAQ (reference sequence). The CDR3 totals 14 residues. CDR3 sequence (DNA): TGTGCCAGCAGACGGGGACAGGCACAAGAGACCCAGTACTTC. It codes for CASRRGQAQETQYF.

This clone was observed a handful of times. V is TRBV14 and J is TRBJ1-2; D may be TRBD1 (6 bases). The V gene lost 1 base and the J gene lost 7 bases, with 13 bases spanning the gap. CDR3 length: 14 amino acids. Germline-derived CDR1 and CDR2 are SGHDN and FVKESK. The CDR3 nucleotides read TGTGCCAGCAGCCAAGTACAGGGCTACTTTGGCTACACCTTC. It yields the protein CASSQVQGYFGYTF.

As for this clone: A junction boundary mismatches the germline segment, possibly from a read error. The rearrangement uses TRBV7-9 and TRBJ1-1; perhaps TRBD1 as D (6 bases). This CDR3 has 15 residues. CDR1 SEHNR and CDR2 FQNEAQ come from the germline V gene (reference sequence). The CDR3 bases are TGTGCCAGCAGCCATAAATGGGGGGGCATGGCGGAGCTTTCTTTT. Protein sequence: CASSHKWGGMAELSF.

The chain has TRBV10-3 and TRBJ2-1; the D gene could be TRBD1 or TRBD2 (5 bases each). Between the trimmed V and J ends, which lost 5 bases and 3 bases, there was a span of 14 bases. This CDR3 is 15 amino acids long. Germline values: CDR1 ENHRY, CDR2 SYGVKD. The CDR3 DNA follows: TGTGCCATCAGTCGGGACCCAAGTCGCTACAATGAGCAGTTCTTC. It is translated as CAISRDPSRYNEQFF.

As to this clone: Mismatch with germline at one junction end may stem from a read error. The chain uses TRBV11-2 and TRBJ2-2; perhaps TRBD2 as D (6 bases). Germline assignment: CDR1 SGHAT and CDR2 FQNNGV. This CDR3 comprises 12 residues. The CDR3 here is CASSPVVGGLFF. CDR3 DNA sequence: TGTGCCAGCAGCCCAGTCGTCGGGGGGCTGTTTTTT.

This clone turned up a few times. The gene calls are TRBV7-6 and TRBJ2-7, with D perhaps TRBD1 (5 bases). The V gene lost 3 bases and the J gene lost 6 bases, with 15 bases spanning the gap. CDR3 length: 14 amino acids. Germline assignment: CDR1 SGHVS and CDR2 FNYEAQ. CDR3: CASSLIFQGPEQYF. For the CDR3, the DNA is TGTGCCAGCAGCTTGATATTCCAGGGCCCCGAGCAGTACTTC.

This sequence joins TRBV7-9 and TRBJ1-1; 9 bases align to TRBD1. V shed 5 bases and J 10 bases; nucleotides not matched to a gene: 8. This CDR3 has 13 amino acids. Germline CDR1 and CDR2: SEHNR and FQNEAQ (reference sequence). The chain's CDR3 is CASSMGQGRGAFF. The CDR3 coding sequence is TGTGCCAGCAGCATGGGACAGGGCAGAGGAGCTTTCTTT.

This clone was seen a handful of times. For the CDR3, the DNA is TGTGCCAGCAGCCCGGGACTAGGACGGAGCCAAGAGACCCAGTACTTC. Amino acid sequence: CASSPGLGRSQETQYF. The J gene is TRBJ2-5, the V gene TRBV5-4; 8 bases agree with TRBD2. Germline V gene lookup returns CDR1 SGHNT and CDR2 YYREEE (reference sequence). V dropped 4 bases and J dropped 1; count of bases not matched to a gene: 9. The CDR3 spans 16 residues.

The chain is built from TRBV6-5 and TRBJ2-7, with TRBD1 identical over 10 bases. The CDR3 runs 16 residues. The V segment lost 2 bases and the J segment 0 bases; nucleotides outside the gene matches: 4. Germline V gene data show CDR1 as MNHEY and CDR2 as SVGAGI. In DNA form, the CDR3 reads TGTGCCAGCAGTTACGCCCGGGACAGGGGCTCCTACGAGCAGTACTTC. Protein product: CASSYARDRGSYEQYF.

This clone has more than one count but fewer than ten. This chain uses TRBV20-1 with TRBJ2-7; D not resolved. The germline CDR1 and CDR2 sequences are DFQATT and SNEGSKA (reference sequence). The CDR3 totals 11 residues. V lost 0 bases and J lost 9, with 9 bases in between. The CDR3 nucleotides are TGCAGTGCTAGAGATCCAGGTGTGCAGTACTTC. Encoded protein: CSARDPGVQYF.

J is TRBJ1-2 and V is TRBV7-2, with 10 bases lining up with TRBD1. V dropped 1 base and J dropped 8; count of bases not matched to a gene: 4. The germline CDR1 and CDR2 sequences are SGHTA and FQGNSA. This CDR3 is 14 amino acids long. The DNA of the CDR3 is TGTGCCAGCAGCTTAGTCTGGACAGGGGGAGGCTACACCTTC. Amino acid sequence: CASSLVWTGGGYTF.

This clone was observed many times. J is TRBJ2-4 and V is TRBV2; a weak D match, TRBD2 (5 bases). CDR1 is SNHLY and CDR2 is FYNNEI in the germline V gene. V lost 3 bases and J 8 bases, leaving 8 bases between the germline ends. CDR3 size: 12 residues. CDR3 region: CASSEAGDIQYF. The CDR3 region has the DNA TGTGCCAGCAGTGAGGCCGGGGACATTCAGTACTTC.

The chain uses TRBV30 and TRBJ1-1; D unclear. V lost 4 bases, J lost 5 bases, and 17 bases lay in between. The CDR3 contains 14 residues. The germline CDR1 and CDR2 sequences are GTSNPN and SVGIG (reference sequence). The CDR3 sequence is CAWIPRVAGTEAFF. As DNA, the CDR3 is TGTGCCTGGATCCCGAGGGTCGCGGGGACTGAAGCTTTCTTT.

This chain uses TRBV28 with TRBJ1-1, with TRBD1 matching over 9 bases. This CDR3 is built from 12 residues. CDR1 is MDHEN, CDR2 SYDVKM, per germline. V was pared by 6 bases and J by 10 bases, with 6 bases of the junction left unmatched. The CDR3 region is CASRRGQGRAFF. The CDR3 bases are TGTGCCAGCAGGCGGGGACAGGGTCGAGCTTTCTTT.